These 28 T cell receptor beta chains were all obtained from the same sample, sequenced in a study of post-analysis software for immune sequencing data. Findings of the study overall: Several TRBV segments, TRBV5-6, TRBV5-1 and TRBV20-1 among them, were found more frequent in patients than controls.

TCR beta libraries were prepared from cDNA with unique molecular identifiers. TCRdb re-derived calls from the PCR reads in MiXCR, one entry per CDR3 protein. Seen here are 650,000 to 850,000 distinct CDR3 sequences, 46% observed once, and the top ten hold roughly 4.9%. The antigens these receptors bind are not known. The sequenced sample consisted of blood. The receptors were sampled from a girl aged 5-17 years with multiple sclerosis.

As concerns this clonotype: One end of the junction varies from germline; a read error may be responsible. The V and J genes are TRBV12-3 or TRBV12-4 and TRBJ2-3; 8 bases fit TRBD2. The CDR3 consists of 16 residues. This CDR3 reads CASSLVGGRRADAQYF. As DNA, the CDR3 is TGTGCCAGCAGTTTAGTCGGCGGGAGGAGGGCAGATGCGCAGTATTTT.

J is TRBJ2-1 and V is TRBV6-5; the D gene is possibly TRBD2 (5 bases). The V end was cut by 4 bases, the J end by 8 bases, with 24 bases between. The CDR3 spans 17 residues. The germline CDR1 and CDR2 sequences are MNHEY and SVGAGI. The CDR3: CASSSDPFSGSPHEQFF. CDR3 DNA sequence: TGTGCCAGCAGTTCCGATCCCTTTAGTGGGAGCCCCCATGAGCAGTTCTTC.

J is TRBJ2-7 and V is TRBV20-1; 13 bases line up with TRBD2. Germline V gene sequence: CDR1 DFQATT, CDR2 SNEGSKA (reference sequence). V dropped 6 bases and J dropped 1; count of bases not matched to a gene: 9. The CDR3 is 16 residues long. The CDR3 DNA follows: TGCAGTGCCATCGGACTAGCGGGAGTGGGTTCCTACGAGCAGTACTTC. Its translation is CSAIGLAGVGSYEQYF.

This clonotype was recorded a few times. The chain combines TRBV27 with TRBJ2-7; D tentatively fits TRBD1 or TRBD2 (6 bases each). The end of the DNA aligns better with TRBJ2-5, so the J call may be wrong. Germline-derived CDR1 and CDR2 are MNHEY and SMNVEV (reference sequence). The CDR3 is 14 residues long. The CDR3 protein is CASSFVGGAETQYF. In nucleotides, the CDR3 is TGTGCCAGCAGTTTTGTGGGGGGCGCAGAGACCCAGTACTTC.

This clonotype was observed a few times. J is TRBJ1-2 and V is TRBV2, with unresolved D. Germline V lookup: CDR1 SNHLY, CDR2 FYNNEI. Trimming stripped 3 bases from V and 0 bases from J, with 8 bases between. The CDR3 has 14 amino acids. The CDR3, as DNA: TGTGCCAGCAGTGACCACGGTGCTAACTATGGCTACACCTTC. Its protein is CASSDHGANYGYTF.

The rearrangement uses TRBV28 and TRBJ2-3; D perhaps matches TRBD1 (6 bases). The J call may be wrong; the DNA end is better matched by TRBJ1-5. The CDR3 is made up of 15 amino acids. CDR1 MDHEN and CDR2 SYDVKM come from the germline V gene. The CDR3 nucleotides are TGTGCCAGCAGTTTTCACAGGGAAGGTGATCAGCCCCAGCATTTT. Encoded protein: CASSFHREGDQPQHF.

Only a few counts were recorded for this clonotype. The CDR3 is CASSHRTSGSPQFF. In DNA form, the CDR3 reads TGTGCCAGCAGCCACCGGACTAGCGGGAGCCCGCAGTTCTTC. V usage is TRBV4-2 and J usage is TRBJ2-1; 13 bases fit TRBD2. Germline loops: CDR1 LGHNA, CDR2 YNFKEQ. Trimming removed 3 bases from V and 12 bases from J; junction bases left unmatched: 5. This CDR3 region has 14 residues.

In its sample, this clonotype was seen a few times. The chain uses TRBV7-9 and TRBJ2-3; D is ambiguous. V lost 4 bases to trimming and J lost 2 bases, with 7 bases between them. The CDR3 loop spans 13 amino acids. The germline CDR1 and CDR2 sequences are SEHNR and FQNEAQ (reference sequence). CDR3 in amino acids: CASSWTPTDTQYF. CDR3 nucleotides: TGTGCCAGCAGCTGGACCCCCACAGATACGCAGTATTTT.

This chain joins TRBV6-5 and TRBJ2-1; D assignment may be TRBD1 or TRBD2 (6 bases each). Germline CDR1 reads MNHEY; CDR2 reads SVGAGI. V dropped 3 bases and J dropped 5 bases, with 17 bases sitting between them. The CDR3 runs 16 residues. The CDR3: CASSYMYAGQDNEQFF. In DNA form, the CDR3 reads TGTGCCAGCAGTTATATGTACGCGGGACAAGACAATGAGCAGTTCTTC.

The CDR3 DNA is TGCGCCAGCAGCCAACGGGGGGCAGATACGCAGTATTTT. It yields the protein CASSQRGADTQYF. The chain has TRBV4-3 and TRBJ2-3, with 7 bases that match TRBD2. CDR1 and CDR2 from the germline V gene are LGHNA and YSLEER. The V and J ends lost 2 bases and 4 bases, in that order; junction bases with no gene match: 0. The CDR3 totals 13 residues.

This clonotype was observed a handful of times. The chain joins TRBV20-1 to TRBJ2-1; 7 nucleotides match TRBD1. The end of the DNA fits TRBJ2-7 better, so the J call may be wrong. The CDR3 is 15 residues long. The germline V gene encodes CDR1 DFQATT and CDR2 SNEGSKA (reference sequence). CDR3 protein: CSARDFTGARGEQYF. As DNA, the CDR3 is TGCAGTGCTAGAGACTTCACAGGGGCAAGGGGCGAGCAGTACTTC.

This clonotype was detected only a few times. The rearrangement joins TRBV6-6 to TRBJ2-5; D ambiguous. The CDR3 loop spans 17 amino acids. CDR1 is MNHNY and CDR2 is SVGAGI in the germline V gene (reference sequence). V was pared by 2 bases and J by 2 bases, with 18 bases between. The CDR3 DNA is TGTGCCAGCAGTTACGTTGATCGCGTTTACGAACAAGAGACCCAGTACTTC. Its translation: CASSYVDRVYEQETQYF.

The chain couples TRBV7-8 to TRBJ1-2; the match to TRBD1 covers 10 bases. Trimming cost V 2 bases and J 6 bases; bases outside gene matches: 12. The CDR3 runs 17 residues. Germline V gene lookup returns CDR1 SGHVS and CDR2 FQNEAQ. The CDR3 DNA is TGTGCCAGCAGCTTACCCGGGGACAGGGGAGACCTGGATGGCTACACCTTC. Protein product: CASSLPGDRGDLDGYTF.

This clonotype has a handful of counts. CDR3 sequence reads: CASSLPSLYEQYF. As DNA, the CDR3 is TGTGCCAGCAGCTTACCATCTCTCTACGAGCAGTACTTC. This chain connects TRBV7-2 to TRBJ2-7; D gene ambiguous. Germline V CDR1 and CDR2: SGHTA, FQGNSA. V was trimmed by 2 bases and J by 3 bases, leaving 8 bases between them. The CDR3 is made up of 13 amino acids.

V is TRBV27 and J is TRBJ2-5; maybe TRBD2 (5 bases). The CDR3 loop spans 13 amino acids. Deletions cut 6 bases from V and 11 bases from J, with 19 bases between. Per germline, CDR1 MNHEY and CDR2 SMNVEV (reference sequence). CDR3 loop: CASSTRTYNEQYF. The CDR3, as DNA: TGTGCCAGCAGCACTAGAACCTACAATGAGCAGTACTTC.

The rearrangement links TRBV7-8 to TRBJ2-7; no firm D call. Trimming took 0 bases from V and 0 from J, leaving 9 bases between them. Germline V gene sequence: CDR1 SGHVS, CDR2 FQNEAQ. The CDR3 is 15 amino acids. In nucleotides, the CDR3 is TGTGCCAGCAGCTTAGCGGGAATAGGCTCCTACGAGCAGTACTTC. Protein: CASSLAGIGSYEQYF.

The chain carries TRBV18 and TRBJ2-4, with 10 positions matching TRBD1. CDR1 KGHSH and CDR2 LQKENI come from the germline V gene. Unmatched junction bases numbered 4, after V lost 3 bases and J lost 8 bases. CDR3 length: 14 amino acids. Written as DNA, the CDR3 is TGTGCCAGCTCACCGGGGACAGGGGAGGACATTCAGTACTTC. It encodes CASSPGTGEDIQYF.

The CDR3: CASIGLSGTLTF. The CDR3 DNA reads as TGTGCCAGCATCGGGTTATCAGGGACGCTGACTTTC. The chain uses TRBV6-2 or TRBV6-3 and TRBJ2-6; possibly TRBD1 or TRBD2 for D (5 bases each). Germline V CDR1 and CDR2: MNHEY, SVGEGT. The CDR3 has 12 amino acids. Trimming pared 7 bases from V and 16 bases from J, leaving 17 bases between.

Details on this clonotype: A read error may account for a junction end that differs from germline. This chain joins TRBV5-1 and TRBJ1-2; D not certain. Germline CDR1 SGHRS, CDR2 YFSETQ. The CDR3 contains 14 residues. DNA for the CDR3: TGCGCCAGCAACTTGGCCGGGCGGGGCTATGGCTACACCTTC. Its protein is CASNLAGRGYGYTF.

J is TRBJ1-6 and V is TRBV12-3 or TRBV12-4; 8 bases fit TRBD1. This CDR3 has 15 residues. V lost 5 bases to trimming and J lost 7 bases; unmatched junction nucleotides: 7. The CDR3 DNA is TGTGCCAGCAGTCAGTCCGGGACAGGAAATTCACCCCTCCACTTT. Protein: CASSQSGTGNSPLHF.

The chain carries TRBV7-2 and TRBJ2-7; no clear D. This CDR3 spans 13 amino acids. Trimming pared 4 bases from V and 2 bases from J, leaving 9 bases between. Germline lookup yields CDR1 SGHTA and CDR2 FQGNSA. The CDR3 DNA sequence: TGTGCCAGCAGCTCCCACCGACCCTACGAGCAGTACTTC. Translation: CASSSHRPYEQYF.

The V gene is TRBV20-1, the J gene TRBJ2-7; 8 bases match TRBD1. Germline CDR1 is DFQATT and CDR2 is SNEGSKA (reference sequence). CDR3 size: 12 residues. V was clipped by 7 bases and J by 5 bases; unmatched bases: 7. The DNA of the CDR3 is TGCAGTGGCTCCGGGACAGGCGACGAGCAGTACTTC. Its translation: CSGSGTGDEQYF.

The rearrangement joins TRBV5-6 to TRBJ2-4; TRBD2 is a possible D gene (7 bases). Trimming pared 4 bases from V and 2 bases from J, leaving 16 bases between. The CDR3 is made up of 16 amino acids. Germline-derived CDR1 and CDR2 are SGHDT and YYEEEE. CDR3 coding DNA: TGTGCCAGCAGCCCCGAGGGGGAGGGGTCCAAAAACATTCAGTACTTC. It is translated as CASSPEGEGSKNIQYF.

The chain joins TRBV20-1 to TRBJ2-1; 8 bases match TRBD2. CDR1 is DFQATT and CDR2 is SNEGSKA in the germline V gene (reference sequence). J was trimmed by 0 bases and V by 5 bases; bases with no gene match: 6. The CDR3 totals 15 residues. CDR3 residues: CSAPTSGRSYNEQFF. CDR3 DNA: TGCAGTGCTCCTACTAGCGGCCGCTCCTACAATGAGCAGTTCTTC.

The chain recombines TRBV20-1 with TRBJ2-1, with 11 nucleotides matching TRBD2. After removal of 6 bases from V and 8 bases from J, the junction contained 12 bases not matched to a gene. Germline V gives CDR1 DFQATT, CDR2 SNEGSKA (reference sequence). This CDR3 is 15 amino acids long. This CDR3 is CSASRLAGGPDEQFF. Here the CDR3 DNA reads TGCAGTGCCAGCCGTTTAGCGGGAGGGCCCGATGAGCAGTTCTTC.

This clonotype was observed a few times. This chain uses TRBV9 with TRBJ2-7; 8 nucleotides align to TRBD2. Germline V gene lookup returns CDR1 SGDLS and CDR2 YYNGEE. Germline trimming cut 0 bases from V and 0 bases from J; bases unmatched to any gene: 5. CDR3 size: 16 residues. As DNA, the CDR3 is TGTGCCAGCAGCGTAGGGGCGGGAGGCCTCTCCTACGAGCAGTACTTC. Its protein product is CASSVGAGGLSYEQYF.

J is TRBJ2-1 and V is TRBV28, with 9 bases that match TRBD2. The CDR3 runs 15 residues. Germline V CDR1 and CDR2: MDHEN, SYDVKM. V was pared by 3 bases and J by 10 bases, with 10 bases of the junction left unmatched. This chain's CDR3 is CASSFRLAGKGEQFF. CDR3 DNA sequence: TGTGCCAGCAGTTTTAGGCTAGCGGGGAAGGGCGAGCAGTTCTTC.

This chain links TRBV7-9 with TRBJ2-3, with TRBD2 identical over 14 bases. V shed 3 bases, J shed 7 bases, and the junction held 6 bases outside the gene matches. The CDR3 loop spans 16 amino acids. CDR1 is SEHNR and CDR2 is FQNEAQ in the germline V gene (reference sequence). The CDR3, as DNA: TGTGCCAGCAGCTTCCTACGGACTAGCGGGAGGAATACGCAGTATTTT. Translation gives CASSFLRTSGRNTQYF. Filled out from reference TRBV7-9 and TRBJ2-3, the complete variable domain reads DTGVSQNPRHKITKRGQNVTFRCDPISEHNRLYWYRQTLGQGPEFLTYFQNEAQLEKSRLLSDRFSAERPKGSFSTLEIQRTEQGDSAMYLCASSFLRTSGRNTQYFGPGTRLTVL.